The present entry profiles one T cell receptor beta chain with its context. What it binds is unknown. The protocol was immunoSEQ multiplex PCR, while the TCRdb copy is restricted to in-frame clones and leaves out a portion. The table includes approximately 17,000 clones, 84% detected once. No patient had autoimmune disease or received systemic immunosuppression. Blood draws occurred at baseline, cycle 4 day 1, and cycle 7 day 1. V lost 3 bases and J lost 4; bases outside the gene matches: 5. The CDR3 length is 16 residues. Germline CDR1 is MNHEY and CDR2 is SMNVEV (reference sequence). This record belongs to a study of OX40 agonist ivuxolimab in advanced cancers. Study-level background: Intravenous ivuxolimab at 0.01 to 10 mg/kg was given to patients every 2 weeks. The study's findings and limits: CD8+ T cells averaged more expanded clones than CD4+.

The clonotype comes from an adult with an advanced solid tumor such as melanoma, head and neck, liver or kidney cancer. The chain uses TRBV27 and TRBJ2-2, with 10 bases fitting TRBD2. Sequencing was performed on CD4+ or CD8+ T cells sorted from blood, taken in a trial of the OX40 agonist ivuxolimab. This CDR3 reads CASSFFSGRITGELFF. CDR3 DNA sequence: TGTGCCAGCAGTTTTTTTAGCGGGAGGATCACCGGGGAGCTGTTTTTT.